The 23 T cell receptor beta chains below all came from one sample that was sequenced in a study of cytomegalovirus exposure and HLA in healthy donors. The study ran its PCR with 60 Vbeta and 13 Jbeta primers. TCRdb's table, derived via immunoSEQ multiplex PCR, lists solely in-frame clones and lacks some. The sample comprises under 150,000 clones, under 90% of which are singletons, and less than 3% rests with the top ten. Source material: PBMCs. The receptors were sampled from a male donor in good health and CMV-seronegative.

The gene calls are TRBV7-8 and TRBJ1-4; a possible D gene is TRBD1 (5 bases). CDR3 size: 12 residues. The V end lost 7 bases, the J end lost 8 bases, and 11 bases lay between the germline ends. CDR1 is SGHVS and CDR2 is FQNEAQ in the germline V gene. Here the CDR3 DNA reads TGTGCCAGCACCCAGGGAGGAGAAAAACTGTTTTTT. This gives the protein CASTQGGEKLFF.

V gene TRBV27 combines with J gene TRBJ1-5, with 7 bases fitting TRBD1. Germline values: CDR1 MNHEY, CDR2 SMNVEV (reference sequence). V was pared by 3 bases and J by 1 base, with 3 bases of the junction left unmatched. This CDR3 is 15 amino acids long. The CDR3 region has the DNA TGTGCCAGCAGTTTGCAGGGGGTGAGCAATCAGCCCCAGCATTTT. It is translated as CASSLQGVSNQPQHF.

The V gene is TRBV28, the J gene TRBJ2-2; tentatively, D is TRBD1 (5 bases). This CDR3 spans 16 amino acids. The germline V and J ends were trimmed by 7 bases and 3 bases, with 18 bases remaining between them. CDR1 is MDHEN, CDR2 SYDVKM, per germline. As DNA, the CDR3 is TGTGCCAGCATTGGGAAGGGGTGGGATGACACCGGGGAGCTGTTTTTT. Residues: CASIGKGWDDTGELFF.

V gene TRBV12-5 combines with J gene TRBJ2-2, with D possibly being TRBD2 (5 bases). Trimming cost V 2 bases and J 7 bases, with 14 bases left between them. CDR3 length: 15 amino acids. Germline assignment: CDR1 LGHNT and CDR2 FRNRAP. CDR3 in amino acids: CASGLPPNRGGELFF. In nucleotides, the CDR3 is TGTGCTAGTGGTTTGCCCCCTAACCGGGGCGGGGAGCTGTTTTTT.

The V call is TRBV7-3, the J call TRBJ2-7; no clear D gene. CDR3 size: 13 residues. Germline V CDR1 and CDR2: SGHTA, FQGTGA. The V end was cut by 0 bases, the J end by 6 bases, with 9 bases between. The CDR3 nucleotides are TGTGCCAGCAGCTTAACCCGCGACTCCGAGCAGTACTTC. It translates to CASSLTRDSEQYF.

The rearrangement uses TRBV2 and TRBJ2-3, with TRBD1 identical over 9 bases. This CDR3 has 14 amino acids. The germline CDR1 and CDR2 sequences are SNHLY and FYNNEI. Unmatched junction bases numbered 11, after V lost 10 bases and J lost 6 bases. The CDR3 region is CATVKGQGGDTQYF. The CDR3 DNA reads TGTGCCACTGTCAAGGGACAGGGAGGGGATACGCAGTATTTT.

The rearrangement joins TRBV7-3 to TRBJ2-1; TRBD2 matches 14 bases. Germline V gene sequence: CDR1 SGHTA, CDR2 FQGTGA. The CDR3 spans 15 residues. Losses at the gene ends were 3 bases for V and 6 bases for J; bases not matched to a gene: 1. CDR3 in amino acids: CASSFGLAGGNEQFF. The CDR3 nucleotides read TGTGCCAGCAGCTTCGGACTAGCGGGAGGCAATGAGCAGTTCTTC.

The rearrangement links TRBV13 to TRBJ2-1; 7 bases are shared with TRBD2. The CDR3 spans 17 residues. Germline lookup yields CDR1 PRHDT and CDR2 FYEKMQ (reference sequence). After removal of 1 base from V and 3 bases from J, the junction contained 9 bases not matched to a gene. The CDR3 nucleotides read TGTGCCAGCAGCTTAGTCCTTTCTGGCGGGAGCTACAATGAGCAGTTCTTC. Translation: CASSLVLSGGSYNEQFF. Based on the CDR3 plus reference TRBV13 and TRBJ2-1, the full variable domain is AAGVIQSPRHLIKEKRETATLKCYPIPRHDTVYWYQQGPGQDPQFLISFYEKMQSDKGSIPDRFSAQQFSDYHSELNMSSLELGDSALYFCASSLVLSGGSYNEQFFGPGTRLTVL.

This chain's CDR3 is CASSLAEGQGAHGYTF. CDR3 DNA: TGTGCCAGCAGCTTGGCCGAGGGACAGGGGGCCCATGGCTACACCTTC. The rearrangement uses TRBV5-4 and TRBJ1-2; TRBD1 matches 12 bases. Germline V gene data show CDR1 as SGHNT and CDR2 as YYREEE (reference sequence). CDR3 length: 16 amino acids. With 0 bases clipped from V and 6 bases from J, the junction kept 6 bases outside the gene matches. Combining the CDR3 with reference TRBV5-4 and TRBJ1-2 gives the whole variable domain ETGVTQSPTHLIKTRGQQVTLRCSSQSGHNTVSWYQQALGQGPQFIFQYYREEENGRGNFPPRFSGLQFPNYSSELNVNALELDDSALYLCASSLAEGQGAHGYTFGSGTRLTVV.

This clone was counted a few times. The rearrangement joins TRBV6-1 to TRBJ2-1, with TRBD2 matching over 13 bases. Germline V gene data show CDR1 as MNHNS and CDR2 as SASEGT. This CDR3 spans 14 amino acids. The V gene end was trimmed by 4 bases and the J gene end by 8 bases; junction bases not matched to a gene: 2. CDR3 protein: CASSGTSGSDEQFF. The CDR3 region has the DNA TGTGCCAGCAGTGGGACTAGCGGGAGTGATGAGCAGTTCTTC.

V gene TRBV13 combines with J gene TRBJ2-2; possibly TRBD1 for D (7 bases). Germline V lookup: CDR1 PRHDT, CDR2 FYEKMQ (reference sequence). The CDR3 loop spans 14 amino acids. The V gene lost 5 bases and the J gene lost 6 bases, with 13 bases spanning the gap. CDR3 protein: CASSPRGASGELFF. The CDR3 nucleotides read TGTGCCAGCAGCCCCAGGGGGGCATCCGGGGAGCTGTTTTTT.

V is TRBV5-1 and J is TRBJ2-2, with D perhaps TRBD2 (6 bases). Germline CDR1 is SGHRS and CDR2 is YFSETQ. V was cut by 1 base and J by 4 bases, with 8 bases left in between. The CDR3 has 14 amino acids. Here the CDR3 reads CASSLRESTGELFF. CDR3 nucleotide sequence: TGCGCCAGCAGCTTGCGGGAGAGCACCGGGGAGCTGTTTTTT.

V gene TRBV5-8 combines with J gene TRBJ1-5; D ambiguous. Trimming removed 4 bases at V and 7 bases at J, with 18 bases between. The CDR3 length is 15 residues. The germline V gene encodes CDR1 SGHTS and CDR2 YDEGEE. DNA for the CDR3: TGTGCCAGCAGCGCCCGTGGGCTCTACGGACAGCCCCAGCATTTT. Amino acids: CASSARGLYGQPQHF.

This clone was counted a single time. The rearrangement joins TRBV6-5 to TRBJ1-4; weak D call: TRBD1 (6 bases). Deletions cut 0 bases from V and 2 bases from J, with 10 bases between. CDR1 and CDR2 (germline): MNHEY, SVGAGI. The CDR3 extends over 16 amino acids. The CDR3 spells CASSYSQGFTNEKLFF. CDR3 coding DNA: TGTGCCAGCAGTTACTCACAGGGCTTCACTAATGAAAAACTGTTTTTT.

This clone was seen a single time. The rearrangement links TRBV27 to TRBJ2-3; 9 positions agree with TRBD2. This CDR3 has 17 residues. V dropped 1 base and J dropped 3; count of bases not matched to a gene: 8. Germline CDR1 reads MNHEY; CDR2 reads SMNVEV (reference sequence). Here the CDR3 DNA reads TGTGCCAGCAGTTTATTCGCCCTTAGCGGGAGAACAGATACGCAGTATTTT. As protein: CASSLFALSGRTDTQYF.

The chain has TRBV18 and TRBJ2-5; 7 bases are a match to TRBD2. CDR1 is KGHSH and CDR2 is LQKENI in the germline V gene. The V gene end was trimmed by 2 bases and the J gene end by 2 bases; junction bases not matched to a gene: 5. There are 15 residues in the CDR3. CDR3 in DNA: TGTGCCAGCTCACCAGGTCTAGCGGCTCAAGAGACCCAGTACTTC. Protein product: CASSPGLAAQETQYF.

The chain recombines TRBV4-3 with TRBJ2-1, with 14 bases lining up with TRBD2. V shed 0 bases and J 6 bases; nucleotides not matched to a gene: 1. This CDR3 spans 16 amino acids. From germline, CDR1 is LGHNA and CDR2 YSLEER. The CDR3 region is CASSQDGTSGGNEQFF. The CDR3 coding sequence is TGCGCCAGCAGCCAAGATGGGACTAGCGGGGGCAATGAGCAGTTCTTC.

The chain combines TRBV19 with TRBJ2-7; a weak D match, TRBD1 (6 bases). The CDR3 is 14 residues long. Trimming took off 4 bases at V and 0 bases at J, with 10 bases between the two ends. Looked up from germline, CDR1 is LNHDA and CDR2 is SQIVND (reference sequence). The CDR3 here is CASSRGHSSYEQYF. CDR3 bases: TGTGCCAGTAGTAGGGGACACAGCTCCTACGAGCAGTACTTC. The entire variable domain, with the rest obtained from reference TRBV19 and TRBJ2-7, is as follows: DGGITQSPKYLFRKEGQNVTLSCEQNLNHDAMYWYRQDPGQGLRLIYYSQIVNDFQKGDIAEGYSVSREKKESFPLTVTSAQKNPTAFYLCASSRGHSSYEQYFGPGTRLTVT.

The rearrangement uses TRBV4-3 and TRBJ2-7; a possible D gene is TRBD1 (5 bases). The CDR3 runs to 14 residues. Trimming left V 0 bases short and J 4 bases short, with 10 bases between. Germline assignment: CDR1 LGHNA and CDR2 YSLEER. CDR3 bases: TGCGCCAGCAGCCAAGACAGGGTAGGATACGAGCAGTACTTC. Translated: CASSQDRVGYEQYF.

The chain recombines TRBV11-2 with TRBJ2-1, with 14 bases matching TRBD2. Unmatched junction bases numbered 9, after V lost 3 bases and J lost 2 bases. The CDR3 is 19 amino acids. Germline V gene data show CDR1 as SGHAT and CDR2 as FQNNGV. The CDR3 bases are TGTGCCAGCAGCTTCCCGGGACTAGCGGGAGTGGCCACCTACAATGAGCAGTTCTTC. It is translated as CASSFPGLAGVATYNEQFF. Full variable domain (rest looked up from reference TRBV11-2 and TRBJ2-1): EAGVAQSPRYKIIEKRQSVAFWCNPISGHATLYWYQQILGQGPKLLIQFQNNGVVDDSQLPKDRFSAERLKGVDSTLKIQPAKLEDSAVYLCASSFPGLAGVATYNEQFFGPGTRLTVL.

V usage is TRBV12-5 and J usage is TRBJ1-2; D may be TRBD1 (5 bases). The CDR3 loop spans 16 amino acids. Germline V gives CDR1 LGHNT, CDR2 FRNRAP. Trimming removed 6 bases at V and 4 bases at J, with 21 bases between. The CDR3 here is CASGPGIRQGSYGYTF. The CDR3 bases are TGTGCTAGTGGCCCTGGTATCAGGCAGGGAAGCTATGGCTACACCTTC. Variable domain in full (rest from reference TRBV12-5 and TRBJ1-2): DARVTQTPRHKVTEMGQEVTMRCQPILGHNTVFWYRQTMMQGLELLAYFRNRAPLDDSGMPKDRFSAEMPDATLATLKIQPSEPRDSAVYFCASGPGIRQGSYGYTFGSGTRLTVV.

The chain employs TRBV7-3 and TRBJ2-7; TRBD2 matches at 8 bases. The V and J ends lost 5 bases and 0 bases, in that order; junction bases with no gene match: 3. In germline, CDR1 is SGHTA, CDR2 FQGTGA. The length of the CDR3 is 14 residues. CDR3 bases: TGTGCCAGCAGCCCTGGGACTAGCTCCTACGAGCAGTACTTC. It yields the protein CASSPGTSSYEQYF. Based on the CDR3 plus reference TRBV7-3 and TRBJ2-7, the full variable domain is GAGVSQTPSNKVTEKGKYVELRCDPISGHTALYWYRQSLGQGPEFLIYFQGTGAADDSGLPNDRFFAVRPEGSVSTLKIQRTERGDSAVYLCASSPGTSSYEQYFGPGTRLTVT.

The sample holds one count of this clone. The chain links TRBV9 to TRBJ2-1; D gene uncertain. The V and J ends lost 4 bases and 8 bases respectively, with 13 bases between them. Germline-derived CDR1 and CDR2 are SGDLS and YYNGEE. The CDR3 spans 13 residues. CDR3 nucleotide sequence: TGTGCCAGCAGCTCCACAGTTTGGGATGAGCAGTTCTTC. It encodes CASSSTVWDEQFF.